The source of this T cell receptor (beta chain) is a study of T cells in Graves' hyperthyroidism and ophthalmopathy. Regions amplified from RNA transcripts were the TCR beta CDR3 regions. When the TCR CDR3 underwent first-round RT-PCR, the HTBI primer set was used. MiXCR, applied by TCRdb to the multiplex PCR reads, yields one record per CDR3 protein. Of 300,000 to 500,000 distinct CDR3 sequences detected, around 15% appear once; the ten largest clones hold around 27%. PBMCs stemmed from about 9.7 ml fresh peripheral blood. This clonotype was counted many times. Trimming removed 3 bases at V and 3 bases at J, with 3 bases between. Germline CDR1 reads PRHDT; CDR2 reads FYEKMQ (reference sequence). This CDR3 is built from 11 residues.

The receptor's source is a man aged 50 to 60 with Graves' ophthalmopathy. The chain carries TRBV13 and TRBJ2-7; no reliable D call. Specimen: blood. In DNA form, the CDR3 reads TGTGCCAGCAGCTTGATCTACGAGCAGTACTTC. Residues: CASSLIYEQYF. Full variable domain (missing parts from reference TRBV13 and TRBJ2-7): AAGVIQSPRHLIKEKRETATLKCYPIPRHDTVYWYQQGPGQDPQFLISFYEKMQSDKGSIPDRFSAQQFSDYHSELNMSSLELGDSALYFCASSLIYEQYFGPGTRLTVT.